A single sample is the source of the 27 T cell receptor beta chains below, sequenced in a study of OX40 agonist ivuxolimab in advanced cancers. Only in-frame clones appear in the TCRdb table, and some are missing; sequencing was by immunoSEQ multiplex PCR. The sample has around 31,000 clones, more than 70% seen once. This sample comprised CD4+ or CD8+ T cells sorted from blood, obtained in a trial of the OX40 agonist ivuxolimab. All receptors come from an adult with an advanced solid tumor such as melanoma, head and neck, liver or kidney cancer.

The chain joins TRBV7-3 to TRBJ1-2, with D perhaps matching TRBD1 (5 bases). The CDR3 is 15 residues long. Trimming cost V 3 bases and J 3 bases, with 14 bases left between them. The V gene's germline CDR1 is SGHTA and CDR2 FQGTGA. CDR3 bases: TGTGCCAGCAGCTTTACCTACGGGGCTGACTATGGCTACACCTTC. Translating gives CASSFTYGADYGYTF.

The rearrangement links TRBV5-6 to TRBJ2-2, with D perhaps matching TRBD1 (6 bases). The germline gives CDR1 SGHDT, CDR2 YYEEEE. V was pared by 0 bases and J by 8 bases, with 11 bases between. The CDR3 loop spans 14 amino acids. The CDR3 here is CASSLAGGSGELFF. The CDR3 DNA reads TGTGCCAGCAGCTTGGCTGGGGGCTCGGGGGAGCTGTTTTTT.

The rearrangement links TRBV19 to TRBJ2-3, with D perhaps matching TRBD1 (5 bases). This CDR3 has 13 amino acids. The germline V gene has CDR1 LNHDA and CDR2 SQIVND (reference sequence). V lost 5 bases, J lost 0 bases, and 6 bases lay in between. CDR3 nucleotides: TGTGCCAGTAGTGCAGGGAGCACAGATACGCAGTATTTT. It codes for CASSAGSTDTQYF.

The chain combines TRBV7-6 with TRBJ2-7; D is perhaps TRBD1 or TRBD2 (5 bases each). Trimming removed 1 base from V and 3 bases from J, with 16 bases in between. From germline, CDR1 is SGHVS and CDR2 FNYEAQ. This CDR3 contains 16 residues. CDR3 region: CASSLGGQGEGYEQYF. CDR3 DNA sequence: TGTGCCAGCAGCTTAGGGGGCCAGGGAGAGGGCTACGAGCAGTACTTC.

The table lists this clone with a count of one. The chain couples TRBV29-1 to TRBJ1-4, with 9 bases lining up with TRBD1. The germline V gene encodes CDR1 SQVTM and CDR2 ANQGSEA. This CDR3 has 15 residues. V shed 7 bases, J shed 0 bases, and the junction held 6 bases outside the gene matches. The DNA for the CDR3 is TGCAGCGCCCGGGACAGGGCTGCAACTAATGAAAAACTGTTTTTT. Translating it yields CSARDRAATNEKLFF.

The chain employs TRBV6-5 and TRBJ1-1; no clear D. Germline V gene sequence: CDR1 MNHEY, CDR2 SVGAGI. V lost 6 bases to trimming and J lost 1 base, with 12 bases between them. The CDR3 covers 14 residues. CDR3 region: CASSRTTANTEAFF. The DNA of the CDR3 is TGTGCCAGCAGCCGAACTACAGCGAACACTGAAGCTTTCTTT.

V and J are TRBV18 and TRBJ2-3, with 8 bases matching TRBD2. This CDR3 has 16 amino acids. V gave up 4 bases and J gave up 4 bases; unmatched junction bases: 10. Germline values: CDR1 KGHSH, CDR2 LQKENI. CDR3 nucleotide sequence: TGTGCCAGCTCACTAGGGGGTAGCGGGACCCCAGATACGCAGTATTTT. The encoded protein is CASSLGGSGTPDTQYF.

J is TRBJ2-1 and V is TRBV14; 8 nucleotides match TRBD2. V lost 1 base, J lost 0 bases, and 2 bases stayed unmatched. This CDR3 has 16 residues. Germline V gene sequence: CDR1 SGHDN, CDR2 FVKESK. As DNA, the CDR3 is TGTGCCAGCAGCCAAGTTCTAGCGGGCTCCTACAATGAGCAGTTCTTC. Protein sequence: CASSQVLAGSYNEQFF.

V usage is TRBV5-1 and J usage is TRBJ1-2; D gene unclear. Germline loops: CDR1 SGHRS, CDR2 YFSETQ. The CDR3 totals 14 residues. V lost 1 base and J 7 bases, leaving 14 bases between the germline ends. CDR3 nucleotides: TGCGCCAGCAGCTTGTGGCCCGCCGATGGTGGCTACACCTTC. Translating gives CASSLWPADGGYTF. Filled out from reference TRBV5-1 and TRBJ1-2, the complete variable domain reads KAGVTQTPRYLIKTRGQQVTLSCSPISGHRSVSWYQQTPGQGLQFLFEYFSETQRNKGNFPGRFSGRQFSNSRSEMNVSTLELGDSALYLCASSLWPADGGYTFGSGTRLTVV.

The chain recombines TRBV14 with TRBJ2-3, with 13 bases that match TRBD2. V lost 4 bases, J lost 2 bases, and 9 bases stayed unmatched. The germline V gene encodes CDR1 SGHDN and CDR2 FVKESK. This CDR3 is 18 amino acids long. The chain's CDR3 is CASSPPGGTSGATDTQYF. The CDR3 DNA is TGTGCCAGCAGCCCTCCCGGTGGGACTAGCGGGGCCACAGATACGCAGTATTTT. Variable domain in full (rest from reference TRBV14 and TRBJ2-3): EAGVTQFPSHSVIEKGQTVTLRCDPISGHDNLYWYRRVMGKEIKFLLHFVKESKQDESGMPNNRFLAERTGGTYSTLKVQPAELEDSGVYFCASSPPGGTSGATDTQYFGPGTRLTVL.

The chain is built from TRBV6-5 and TRBJ2-7, with a possible D match to TRBD1 (6 bases). The V gene's germline CDR1 is MNHEY and CDR2 SVGAGI. The germline V and J ends were trimmed by 6 bases and 2 bases, with 17 bases remaining between them. The CDR3 runs 15 residues. Here the CDR3 DNA reads TGTGCCAGCAGACCCGACAGGATGGGGGCCTACGAGCAGTACTTC. Protein: CASRPDRMGAYEQYF.

This clone appeared a few times. The J gene is TRBJ2-1, the V gene TRBV12-5, with 7 bases lining up with TRBD2. This CDR3 spans 15 amino acids. Germline CDR1 is LGHNT and CDR2 is FRNRAP. Trimming cost V 5 bases and J 3 bases; bases outside gene matches: 7. The CDR3 DNA follows: TGTGCTAGTGGTCTCTCCTGGGGGGGCTACAATGAGCAGTTCTTC. Protein sequence: CASGLSWGGYNEQFF.

The V call is TRBV29-1, the J call TRBJ2-2, with D tentatively TRBD1 (6 bases). The CDR3 totals 12 residues. V lost 6 bases and J lost 6, with 11 bases in between. Germline V gene data show CDR1 as SQVTM and CDR2 as ANQGSEA. Here the CDR3 reads CSVQGWAGELFF. CDR3 in DNA: TGCAGCGTCCAGGGGTGGGCCGGGGAGCTGTTTTTT.

V and J are TRBV7-6 and TRBJ2-5, with D hard to call. V was pared by 0 bases and J by 5 bases, with 7 bases between. The CDR3 has 13 residues. Germline loops: CDR1 SGHVS, CDR2 FNYEAQ. The CDR3, as DNA: TGTGCCAGCAGCTTAGCCTTATTGGAGACCCAGTACTTC. Translated: CASSLALLETQYF.

The rearrangement joins TRBV18 to TRBJ2-3; D perhaps matches TRBD1 (5 bases). The CDR3 is made up of 15 amino acids. Germline V gene data show CDR1 as KGHSH and CDR2 as LQKENI. Deletions cut 0 bases from V and 2 bases from J, with 9 bases between. In DNA form, the CDR3 reads TGTGCCAGCTCACCACCTGACAGTACCACAGATACGCAGTATTTT. Residues: CASSPPDSTTDTQYF.

The CDR3 is CASSGSRQGSTDTQYF. The CDR3 region has the DNA TGTGCCAGCAGTGGAAGCCGACAGGGGTCCACAGATACGCAGTATTTT. The chain employs TRBV2 and TRBJ2-3, with TRBD1 matching over 8 bases. The germline CDR1 and CDR2 sequences are SNHLY and FYNNEI. The CDR3 sequence is 16 residues long. The V segment lost 4 bases and the J segment 2 bases; nucleotides outside the gene matches: 8.

This rearrangement joins TRBV11-3 to TRBJ2-2; 9 bases match TRBD1. Germline CDR1 SGHNT, CDR2 YENEEA. This CDR3 contains 15 residues. With 5 bases clipped from V and 1 base from J, the junction kept 2 bases outside the gene matches. For the CDR3, the DNA is TGTGCCAGCAGCCCGGGACAGGGGAACACCGGGGAGCTGTTTTTT. Its protein product is CASSPGQGNTGELFF.

The chain carries TRBV5-4 and TRBJ2-1, with a possible D match to TRBD2 (5 bases). CDR3 length: 17 amino acids. Germline V CDR1 and CDR2: SGHNT, YYREEE (reference sequence). V was cut by 0 bases and J by 0 bases, with 13 bases left in between. The CDR3 protein is CASSLGGLALSYNEQFF. For the CDR3, the DNA is TGTGCCAGCAGCTTGGGGGGTCTAGCCCTCTCCTACAATGAGCAGTTCTTC.

The CDR3 here is CASSSPDETQYF. Here the CDR3 DNA reads TGCGCCAGCAGCTCCCCCGACGAGACCCAGTACTTC. This chain links TRBV5-1 with TRBJ2-5, with D unclear. V lost 3 bases and J 5 bases, leaving 8 bases between the germline ends. The CDR3 is 12 residues long. CDR1 and CDR2 (germline): SGHRS, YFSETQ.

The chain links TRBV11-2 to TRBJ2-7; 8 positions match TRBD1. The germline V gene encodes CDR1 SGHAT and CDR2 FQNNGV. Germline trimming cut 3 bases from V and 4 bases from J; bases unmatched to any gene: 5. The length of the CDR3 is 14 residues. The CDR3: CASSFGQGRYEQYF. The CDR3 nucleotides read TGTGCCAGCAGCTTTGGACAGGGCAGATACGAGCAGTACTTC.

This chain uses TRBV7-9 with TRBJ2-1; 8 bases line up with TRBD2. Germline CDR1 reads SEHNR; CDR2 reads FQNEAQ (reference sequence). This CDR3 is 17 amino acids long. Losses at the gene ends were 5 bases for V and 3 bases for J; bases not matched to a gene: 12. This CDR3 is CASSRGLVGERYNEQFF. In DNA, the CDR3 is TGTGCCAGCAGCCGGGGACTAGTGGGAGAGCGCTACAATGAGCAGTTCTTC. Looking up the rest from reference TRBV7-9 and TRBJ2-1 gives the full variable domain: DTGVSQNPRHKITKRGQNVTFRCDPISEHNRLYWYRQTLGQGPEFLTYFQNEAQLEKSRLLSDRFSAERPKGSFSTLEIQRTEQGDSAMYLCASSRGLVGERYNEQFFGPGTRLTVL.

The chain joins TRBV19 to TRBJ1-2, with 9 bases matching TRBD1. Per the germline V gene, CDR1 is LNHDA and CDR2 is SQIVND (reference sequence). Trimming cost V 9 bases and J 4 bases; bases outside gene matches: 6. The CDR3 length is 13 residues. CDR3 bases: TGTGCCAGCCTCGGACAGGGGTCCTATGGCTACACCTTC. This encodes CASLGQGSYGYTF.

The rearrangement joins TRBV5-1 to TRBJ2-7; a weak D match, TRBD2 (5 bases). V was cut by 2 bases and J by 1 base, with 7 bases left in between. Germline V gene data show CDR1 as SGHRS and CDR2 as YFSETQ. The CDR3 contains 13 residues. DNA for the CDR3: TGCGCCAGCAGCTTCGGGGTTTCCTACGAGCAGTACTTC. Translation gives CASSFGVSYEQYF.

The rearrangement joins TRBV7-7 to TRBJ2-3; D is possibly TRBD2 (6 bases). Trimming took 3 bases from V and 5 from J, leaving 15 bases between them. This CDR3 is 15 amino acids long. Germline lookup yields CDR1 SSHAT and CDR2 FNYEAQ (reference sequence). CDR3 amino acids: CASSLFGGARDTQYF. CDR3 sequence (DNA): TGTGCCAGCAGCTTGTTCGGGGGTGCGAGAGATACGCAGTATTTT. The entire variable domain, with the rest obtained from reference TRBV7-7 and TRBJ2-3, is as follows: GAGVSQSPRYKVTKRGQDVTLRCDPISSHATLYWYQQALGQGPEFLTYFNYEAQPDKSGLPSDRFSAERPEGSISTLTIQRTEQRDSAMYRCASSLFGGARDTQYFGPGTRLTVL.

This clone has only one observation. The chain employs TRBV29-1 and TRBJ1-2, with 7 bases fitting TRBD1. Germline V CDR1 and CDR2: SQVTM, ANQGSEA. This CDR3 has 17 residues. Trimming cost V 6 bases and J 3 bases; bases outside gene matches: 19. The CDR3 sequence: CSVPMTGTRPGDYGYTF. In nucleotides, the CDR3 is TGCAGCGTCCCGATGACAGGGACCAGGCCGGGGGACTATGGCTACACCTTC.

V and J are TRBV6-1 and TRBJ1-5, with D unclear. With 1 base removed from V and 0 bases from J, the gap between germline ends came to 10 bases. The CDR3 sequence is 16 residues long. The V gene's germline CDR1 is MNHNS and CDR2 SASEGT. CDR3 nucleotides: TGTGCCAGCAGTGAAGAGGAAACGTATAGCAATCAGCCCCAGCATTTT. It encodes CASSEEETYSNQPQHF.

The CDR3 DNA reads TGTGCCAGCAGCTTAGAGGAGGGACAGGGGCTCTACGAGCAGTACTTC. Translated: CASSLEEGQGLYEQYF. This sequence joins TRBV11-2 and TRBJ2-7; 10 bases agree with TRBD1. V shed 0 bases and J 3 bases; nucleotides not matched to a gene: 5. The CDR3 has 16 amino acids. Germline values: CDR1 SGHAT, CDR2 FQNNGV.